Listed below are T cell receptor beta chains from one sample, sequenced in a study of cytomegalovirus exposure and HLA in healthy donors. Sequencing used immunoSEQ multiplex PCR; TCRdb keeps in-frame clones, though not all of them. The repertoire holds more than 100,000 clones, with nearly 80% as singletons. Sequencing was done on a sample of PBMCs. These receptors were obtained from a male donor in good health and CMV-seronegative. The CDR3 runs from the conserved cysteine through the conserved F or W. A D gene is named only where the DNA matches it firmly. Clone size, where shown, is once, few, many, or a class for clones that have expanded.

v_gene	d_gene	abundance	j_gene	CDR3nt	CDR3aa
TRBV9	NA	NA	TRBJ1-2	TGTGCCAGCAGCGAACAGGGTCGCGGCTACACCTTC	CASSEQGRGYTF
TRBV6-1	TRBD1	few	TRBJ2-5	TGTGCCAGCAGTGTCAGGGGGCTCGGAGAGACCCAGTACTTC	CASSVRGLGETQYF
TRBV23-1	NA	few	TRBJ2-5	TGCGCCAGCAGTCAATGGGGACTGTACCAAGAGACCCAGTACTTC	CASSQWGLYQETQYF
TRBV15	TRBD2	NA	TRBJ2-1	TGTGCCACCAGCAAAGCGGGGGTCTCCTACAATGAGCAGTTCTTC	CATSKAGVSYNEQFF
TRBV6-5	NA	NA	TRBJ2-7	TGTGCCAGCAGTTTAGGGTGGTCCAGGGCCTACGAGCAGTACTTC	CASSLGWSRAYEQYF
TRBV7-9	TRBD2	NA	TRBJ2-5	TGTGCCAGCAGCTTGACAGCGGGGGTCCAAGAGACCCAGTACTTC	CASSLTAGVQETQYF
TRBV4-1	NA	NA	TRBJ1-2	TGCGCCAGCAGCCACCCCCGGGAGGCTGCCTCCAACTATGGCTACACCTTC	CASSHPREAASNYGYTF
TRBV4-1	NA	NA	TRBJ2-7	TGCGCCAGCAGCCAAGAGCTGGGACATCAATTCTACGAGCAGTACTTC	CASSQELGHQFYEQYF
TRBV11-3	TRBD1	NA	TRBJ2-7	TGTGCCAGCAGCCAGAGACAGGGCGGCTACGAGCAGTACTTC	CASSQRQGGYEQYF
TRBV5-1	TRBD2	few	TRBJ2-1	TGCGCCAGCAGCTTGCTCCCGGGACTAGCGGGGGGCTACAATGAGCAGTTCTTC	CASSLLPGLAGGYNEQFF
TRBV7-8	NA	few	TRBJ2-3	TGTGCCAGCAGCAAGCGTGATACGCAGTATTTT	CASSKRDTQYF
TRBV6-4	TRBD2	NA	TRBJ2-7	TGTGCCAGCAGTCGACTAGCGGGGGACTACGAGCAGTACTTC	CASSRLAGDYEQYF
TRBV6-1	NA	NA	TRBJ2-2	TGTGCCAGCAGTGTTTCCCCTACGATGATCGGGGAGCTGTTTTTT	CASSVSPTMIGELFF
TRBV11-2	NA	once	TRBJ2-3	TGTGCCAGCAGCTTGGAGGGGGCCGCAGATACGCAGTATTTT	CASSLEGAADTQYF
TRBV7-2	TRBD1	NA	TRBJ2-6	TGTGCCAGCAGCACCTCGGGGACAGGCTCTGGGGCCAACGTCCTGACTTTC	CASSTSGTGSGANVLTF
TRBV12-5	NA	NA	TRBJ2-1	TGTGCTAGTGGTATCAGCAACAGGGACGAGCAGTTCTTC	CASGISNRDEQFF
TRBV2	TRBD1	NA	TRBJ1-4	TGTGCCAGCAGTGATGGGACAGGGAGGGAAAAACTGTTTTTT	CASSDGTGREKLFF
TRBV6-5	TRBD1	NA	TRBJ1-6	TGTGCCAGCAGCATGGGACAGGGGGCCTCACCCCTCCACTTT	CASSMGQGASPLHF
TRBV9	NA	NA	TRBJ1-6	TGTGCCAGCAGCATTGACGGAGACGATTCACCCCTCCACTTT	CASSIDGDDSPLHF
TRBV7-2	TRBD2	once	TRBJ2-7	TGTGCCAGCAGCTCCCCCGGGACTAGCGGGGGCCCACGCGGAGAGCAGTACTTC	CASSSPGTSGGPRGEQYF
TRBV9	TRBD1	once	TRBJ1-6	TGTGCCAGCAGCGTACTAGGGGGCGATAATTCACCCCTCCACTTT	CASSVLGGDNSPLHF
TRBV27	TRBD1	once	TRBJ2-2	TGTGCCAGCAGCCGGGACAGGGGGCATGGCGGGGAGCTGTTTTTT	CASSRDRGHGGELFF
TRBV11-2	TRBD1	NA	TRBJ1-1	TGTGCCAGCAGCTCCCGGACAGGACGCTCGAACACTGAAGCTTTCTTT	CASSSRTGRSNTEAFF
TRBV18	NA	NA	TRBJ1-2	TGTGCCAGCTCACCAGAGACAGCCCTTAACTATGGCTACACCTTC	CASSPETALNYGYTF
TRBV4-3	TRBD1	few	TRBJ1-1	TGCGCCAGCAGCCAGGACAGGGTCGGGAACACTGAAGCTTTCTTT	CASSQDRVGNTEAFF
TRBV6-5	NA	NA	TRBJ2-2	TGTGCCAGCAGTTACCTGACAGACCGGGAGCTGTTTTTT	CASSYLTDRELFF
TRBV19	NA	NA	TRBJ1-1	TGTGCCAGTACCCCTAGTTGGGACACTGAAGCTTTCTTT	CASTPSWDTEAFF
TRBV19	TRBD1	NA	TRBJ2-7	TGTGCCAGTAGTGCCAGCCGGGACAGGGCTCGGTACGAGCAGTACTTC	CASSASRDRARYEQYF
TRBV18	TRBD1	NA	TRBJ1-4	TGTGCCAGCTCACCACCGAACAGGGGCACCGACGAAAAACTGTTTTTT	CASSPPNRGTDEKLFF
TRBV19	NA	NA	TRBJ1-1	TGTGCCAGTTCTTTGACAGGGAACACTGAAGCTTTCTTT	CASSLTGNTEAFF
TRBV7-2	NA	NA	TRBJ1-4	TGTGCCAGCAGCTCCCGGGCCGGGGTCGAAAAACTGTTTTTT	CASSSRAGVEKLFF
TRBV9	NA	NA	TRBJ1-4	TGTGCCAGCAGCCTCCAGACAGGAGGTCAGGAAAAACTGTTTTTT	CASSLQTGGQEKLFF
TRBV6-5	NA	NA	TRBJ2-7	TGTGCCAGCAGTTACTCAGACAGTTCCTACGAGCAGTACTTC	CASSYSDSSYEQYF
TRBV4-1	NA	NA	TRBJ1-2	TGCGCCAGCAGCCAACGTACGGGTGACTATGGCTACACCTTC	CASSQRTGDYGYTF
TRBV18	NA	NA	TRBJ1-4	TGTGCCAGCTCACCCGGGAATCGGGTGCTTTCGGAAAAACTGTTTTTT	CASSPGNRVLSEKLFF
TRBV7-8	NA	once	TRBJ1-5	TGTGCCAGCAGCCGAGGGTCGGGCAATCAGCCCCAGCATTTT	CASSRGSGNQPQHF
TRBV19	NA	NA	TRBJ1-6	TGTGCCAGTAGTATAGCCGTCCAGGGTCCACCCCTCCACTTT	CASSIAVQGPPLHF
TRBV9	TRBD1	NA	TRBJ1-4	TGTGCCAGCGCAAGGACAGGGCACGCTAATGAAAAACTGTTTTTT	CASARTGHANEKLFF
TRBV29-1	NA	NA	TRBJ1-5	TGCAGCGTTGGGGCACCCAATCAGCCCCAGCATTTT	CSVGAPNQPQHF
TRBV5-4	TRBD1	NA	TRBJ2-1	TGTGCCAGCAGACAAGACAGGGGGGACCACAATGAGCAGTTCTTC	CASRQDRGDHNEQFF
TRBV7-9	NA	NA	TRBJ2-5	TGTGCCAGCAACGGAGGGGCATACCAAGAGACCCAGTACTTC	CASNGGAYQETQYF
TRBV29-1	TRBD2	NA	TRBJ2-7	TGCAGCGTTGAATGGAGTAGGGGAGGGGACTACGAGCAGTACTTC	CSVEWSRGGDYEQYF
TRBV13	TRBD1	NA	TRBJ1-3	TGTGCCAGCAGCCCGATGGACAGGGCTGGAAACACCATATATTTT	CASSPMDRAGNTIYF
TRBV19	TRBD1	NA	TRBJ1-6	TGTGCCAGTTCCCCTGGGACAGACTATAATTCACCCCTCCACTTT	CASSPGTDYNSPLHF
TRBV5-1	NA	NA	TRBJ2-3	TGCGCCAGCAGCACAGGACAGTGGGATACGCAGTATTTT	CASSTGQWDTQYF
TRBV7-2	TRBD1	once	TRBJ1-2	TGTGCCAGCAGACCTACAGGGGGTGGGGGCTACACCTTC	CASRPTGGGGYTF
TRBV5-4	NA	NA	TRBJ2-5	TGTGCCAGCAGCTTTGGACAGTTACAAGAGACCCAGTACTTC	CASSFGQLQETQYF
TRBV5-4	TRBD1	NA	TRBJ1-4	TGTGCCAGCAGCTTGGGACAGGGAGAAAAACTGTTTTTT	CASSLGQGEKLFF
TRBV7-2	TRBD1	once	TRBJ1-1	TGTGCCAGCAGCCAGGGACAGACGAACACTGAAGCTTTCTTT	CASSQGQTNTEAFF
TRBV27	TRBD2	NA	TRBJ2-5	TGTGCCAGCAGACTAGGACTAGCGGGGACCCAGTACTTC	CASRLGLAGTQYF
TRBV9	NA	NA	TRBJ2-2	TGTGCCAGCAGCGGCGGACAGTTCGCGAACACCGGGGAGCTGTTTTTT	CASSGGQFANTGELFF